This is a list of T cell receptor beta chains from one sample in a study of T cells in Graves' hyperthyroidism and ophthalmopathy. Each CDR3 protein gets one entry after TCRdb re-called the multiplex PCR reads with MiXCR. The sample holds about 580,000 distinct CDR3 sequences, about 15% seen once. The specimen was blood. Receptors originate from a woman aged 25 to 39 with Graves' hyperthyroidism that later progressed to Graves' ophthalmopathy. Each CDR3 is given with its conserved first and last residue. Fields, in order: J gene, clone size, D gene, V gene, CDR3 protein, CDR3 DNA. D genes are given only for firm matches. Expanded clones get a size class; other rows say once, few or many, or leave the size out.

>TRBJ2-5|many|NA|TRBV20-1
CSATRDNQETQYF
TGCAGTGCTACCAGGGACAACCAAGAGACCCAGTACTTC
>TRBJ2-2|few|NA|TRBV9
CASSVGQDTGELFF
TGTGCCAGCAGCGTAGGACAGGACACCGGGGAGCTGTTTTTT
>TRBJ2-7|many|NA|TRBV12-3/TRBV12-4
CASTPGAGNTPYEQYF
TGTGCCAGCACCCCGGGGGCGGGGAATACCCCCTACGAGCAGTACTTC
>TRBJ1-5|many|NA|TRBV19
CASSMSSRQPQHF
TGTGCCAGTAGTATGAGTAGCAGGCAGCCCCAGCATTTT
>TRBJ2-6|many|TRBD1|TRBV2
CASRTARQGAITSGANVLTF
TGTGCCAGCAGGACAGCACGACAGGGGGCCATTACCTCTGGGGCCAACGTCCTGACTTTC
>TRBJ2-5|many|TRBD2|TRBV28
CASLGAQRETGTQYF
TGTGCCAGCCTTGGTGCGCAGCGGGAGACAGGGACCCAGTACTTC
>TRBJ1-5|many|NA|TRBV19
CASGGSHDQPQHF
TGTGCCAGTGGAGGGAGTCACGATCAGCCCCAGCATTTT
>TRBJ2-2|few|NA|TRBV5-1
CASRFTDTGELFF
TGCGCCAGCAGATTTACAGACACCGGGGAGCTGTTTTTT
>TRBJ2-7|many|TRBD2|TRBV13
CASSLWARLAGGLDEQYF
TGTGCCAGCAGCTTATGGGCCCGTCTAGCGGGAGGGCTCGACGAGCAGTACTTC
>TRBJ1-4|few|NA|TRBV29-1
CSGGATNEKLFF
TGCAGTGGGGGAGCAACTAATGAAAAACTGTTTTTT
>TRBJ1-3|many|NA|TRBV7-2
CASIQTGGPGNTIYF
TGTGCCAGCATCCAAACCGGGGGGCCTGGAAACACCATATATTTT
>TRBJ2-7|many|TRBD1|TRBV28
CAAPVFRDSNEQYF
TGTGCCGCCCCCGTCTTCCGGGACAGTAACGAGCAGTACTTC
>TRBJ1-1|few|TRBD1|TRBV5-1
CASQQGVDTEAFF
TGCGCCAGCCAACAGGGGGTTGACACTGAAGCTTTCTTT
>TRBJ1-4|few|NA|TRBV29-1
CRGWTANEKLFF
TGCAGGGGATGGACAGCTAATGAAAAACTGTTTTTT
>TRBJ2-7|NA|NA|TRBV7-9
CASSPRLGPYEQYF
TGTGCCAGCAGCCCCCGTTTGGGTCCCTACGAGCAGTACTTC
>TRBJ2-7|many|TRBD1|TRBV28
CASSFQDRDGEQYF
TGTGCCAGCAGTTTCCAGGACAGGGACGGCGAGCAGTACTTC
>TRBJ2-5|NA|NA|TRBV2
CARSGLQDQETQYF
TGTGCCAGGAGCGGGCTTCAGGACCAAGAGACCCAGTACTTC
>TRBJ2-7|many|NA|TRBV20-1
CSAVGPTYEQYF
TGCAGTGCTGTCGGACCCACCTACGAGCAGTACTTC
>TRBJ1-3|NA|NA|TRBV13
CASSLREEGSGNTIYF
TGTGCCAGCAGCTTAAGGGAAGAGGGGTCTGGAAACACCATATATTTT
>TRBJ2-5|NA|NA|TRBV11-2
CASSFKGWDPQETQYF
TGTGCCAGCAGCTTTAAGGGCTGGGACCCCCAAGAGACCCAGTACTTC
>TRBJ1-1|few|NA|TRBV4-3
CASSQAGGEAFF
TGCGCCAGCAGCCAAGCCGGGGGCGAAGCTTTCTTT
>TRBJ1-5|few|TRBD1|TRBV6-2/TRBV6-3
CASSHRGYQPQHF
TGTGCCAGCAGCCACAGGGGGTACCAGCCCCAGCATTTT
>TRBJ1-2|many|NA|TRBV28
CASSFLQAYGYTF
TGTGCCAGCAGTTTCCTTCAGGCCTATGGCTACACCTTC
>TRBJ1-2|many|NA|TRBV7-2
CASSLSATLNYGYTF
TGTGCCAGCAGCTTATCGGCCACACTTAACTATGGCTACACCTTC